The 4 T cell receptor beta chains reported below all come from one sample, sequenced in a study of tumor-infiltrating lymphocytes in localized non-small cell lung cancer listed by TCRdb under 2021. Libraries were prepared through the immunoSEQ multiplex PCR assay. The table comes from immuneACCESS by way of TCRdb, which keeps in-frame sequences with V and J called. Part of the clones is missing from these tables; in studies checked, under half for an unresolved V gene and the rest for unknown reasons. This sample comprises approximately 17,000 clones, 75% of them detected only once. About 9.1% of the sample goes to the ten largest clones. The sequenced sample consisted of lung tumor tissue. Receptor source: a human donor with non-small cell lung cancer.

CDR3 coding DNA: TGCGCCAGCAGCTTGGGTGCAGGTGGGAACTATGGCTACACCTTC. This encodes CASSLGAGGNYGYTF. This chain links TRBV5-1 with TRBJ1-2; D not resolved. CDR1 is SGHRS, CDR2 YFSETQ, per germline. The CDR3 consists of 15 residues. V was trimmed by 0 bases and J by 2 bases, leaving 11 bases between them.

This chain connects TRBV29-1 to TRBJ2-1; D call uncertain. The V gene lost 1 base and the J gene lost 6 bases, with 13 bases spanning the gap. The germline CDR1 and CDR2 sequences are SQVTM and ANQGSEA. CDR3 length: 14 amino acids. The CDR3 reads CSVEVDRTGNEQFF. DNA for the CDR3: TGCAGCGTTGAAGTAGATCGGACCGGCAATGAGCAGTTCTTC.

This clone was recorded a few times. The V and J genes are TRBV30 and TRBJ1-2; D unresolved. The CDR3 runs to 12 residues. Germline V gene sequence: CDR1 GTSNPN, CDR2 SVGIG (reference sequence). V was clipped by 3 bases and J by 1 base, with 6 bases between them. CDR3 protein: CAWSDNNYGYTF. CDR3 nucleotide sequence: TGTGCCTGGAGCGACAATAACTATGGCTACACCTTC.

A remark on this clone: Distinct nucleotide sequences in the sample also encode this CDR3. The V call is TRBV30, the J call TRBJ2-7, with a weak D call TRBD2 (6 bases). V lost 5 bases to trimming and J lost 1 base, with 6 bases between them. Germline values: CDR1 GTSNPN, CDR2 SVGIG (reference sequence). There are 11 residues in the CDR3. As DNA, the CDR3 is TGTGCCTGGGGGGGGTCCTACGAGCAGTACTTC. This codes for CAWGGSYEQYF.